The clone carrying this TCR beta chain appeared once. This sample was taken from a study of blood T cell repertoires in COVID-19. Germline CDR1 reads ENHRY; CDR2 reads SYGVKD. V lost 4 bases, J lost 6 bases, and 11 bases stayed unmatched. The CDR3 is 15 residues long. Participants came from about two dozen US areas, aged about 18 to 95 years. This table comes from immunoSEQ multiplex PCR, and its TCRdb copy is limited to in-frame clones, with some not included. This sample has about 170,000 clones, with roughly 87% found just once. The sample was PBMCs or T cells enriched from blood (not recorded which). The source is a human donor with acute COVID-19. The donor label of this sample is uncertain. This sequence joins TRBV10-3 and TRBJ2-7; 8 nucleotides agree with TRBD1. The CDR3 spells CAISASGQGSSEQYF. The CDR3 DNA is TGTGCCATCAGTGCCTCCGGACAGGGAAGTTCCGAGCAGTACTTC.